Below, 4 T cell receptor beta chains from the same sample are listed, as sequenced in a study of T-cell memory formation after mild COVID-19. TCRdb used MiXCR to reprocess the 5' RACE reads, holding one entry per CDR3 protein. The sample holds around 310,000 distinct CDR3 sequences, 20% seen once. The sample taken for sequencing was PBMCs or a T cell subset sorted from them (not recorded which). These receptors all come from a man aged 18 to 30 who had mild COVID-19 (a few samples of this study predate the infection). Cell type and time point are not known.

The V call is TRBV6-5, the J call TRBJ2-3; 7 positions agree with TRBD2. The length of the CDR3 is 15 residues. V gave up 4 bases and J gave up 5 bases; unmatched junction bases: 9. Looked up from germline, CDR1 is MNHEY and CDR2 is SVGAGI. In nucleotides, the CDR3 is TGTGCCAGCAGTTTCACGACTAGCTCGGGAGATACGCAGTATTTT. This gives the protein CASSFTTSSGDTQYF.

The rearrangement links TRBV7-2 to TRBJ1-5; possibly TRBD1 for D (5 bases). V lost 3 bases and J lost 6, with 9 bases in between. This CDR3 region has 13 residues. Germline-derived CDR1 and CDR2 are SGHTA and FQGNSA. CDR3 bases: TGTGCCAGCAGCTTTTCAGGGCTTCAGCCCCAGCATTTT. Protein: CASSFSGLQPQHF.

This clonotype was seen more than once but under ten times. J is TRBJ2-1 and V is TRBV4-3; D unclear. The CDR3 extends over 14 amino acids. The germline V gene has CDR1 LGHNA and CDR2 YSLEER. V gave up 1 base and J gave up 3 bases, with 7 bases separating them. CDR3 loop: CASSQGRFYNEQFF. In DNA, the CDR3 is TGCGCCAGCAGCCAAGGTCGATTCTACAATGAGCAGTTCTTC.

V is TRBV7-9 and J is TRBJ2-3; 8 nucleotides align to TRBD2. Per germline, CDR1 SEHNR and CDR2 FQNEAQ (reference sequence). CDR3 length: 15 residues. V shed 9 bases, J shed 3 bases, and the junction held 11 bases outside the gene matches. The CDR3 is CASSPGTRGTDTQYF. The CDR3, as DNA: TGTGCCAGTTCACCCGGGACTAGAGGGACAGATACGCAGTATTTT. Complete variable domain (other parts from reference TRBV7-9 and TRBJ2-3): DTGVSQNPRHKITKRGQNVTFRCDPISEHNRLYWYRQTLGQGPEFLTYFQNEAQLEKSRLLSDRFSAERPKGSFSTLEIQRTEQGDSAMYLCASSPGTRGTDTQYFGPGTRLTVL.